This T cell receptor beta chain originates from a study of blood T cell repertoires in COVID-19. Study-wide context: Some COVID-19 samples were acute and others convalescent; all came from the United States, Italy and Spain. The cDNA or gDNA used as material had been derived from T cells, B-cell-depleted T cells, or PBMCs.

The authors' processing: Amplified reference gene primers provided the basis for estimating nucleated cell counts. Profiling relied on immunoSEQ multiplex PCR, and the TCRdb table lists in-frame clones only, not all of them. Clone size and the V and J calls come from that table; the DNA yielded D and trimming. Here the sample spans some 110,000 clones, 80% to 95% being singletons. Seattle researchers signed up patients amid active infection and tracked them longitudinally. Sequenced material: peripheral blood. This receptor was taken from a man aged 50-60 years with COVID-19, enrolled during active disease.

The CDR3 coding sequence is TGTGCCAGCAGTTTCGGGGGAGGAGGCTACACCTTC. It encodes CASSFGGGGYTF. V usage is TRBV12-3 or TRBV12-4 and J usage is TRBJ1-2, with D maybe TRBD1 (5 bases). V was trimmed by 3 bases and J by 8 bases, leaving 10 bases between them. There are 12 residues in the CDR3.